This TCR beta chain originates from a study of control samples from healthy donors and cancer patients. Profiled with immunoSEQ multiplex PCR; TCRdb holds only in-frame clones, not every one. This sample has roughly 100,000 clones, with around 86% found just once. This CDR3 region has 16 residues. The germline V gene encodes CDR1 SGHVS and CDR2 FNYEAQ. In the case of this clone: The junction departs from the called germline gene at one end, perhaps through a read error.

The chain joins TRBV7-6 to TRBJ2-5, with 11 bases matching TRBD2. Sequencing was done on a sample of blood. The clonotype originates from a woman aged 45-65 years in good health. CDR3 residues: CASSLAGGLGGETQYF. The CDR3 nucleotides are TGTGCCAGCAGCCTAGCGGGGGGCTTGGGGGGAGAGACCCAGTACTTC. The whole variable domain, filled in from reference TRBV7-6 and TRBJ2-5, reads GAGVSQSPRYKVTKRGQDVALRCDPISGHVSLYWYRQALGQGPEFLTYFNYEAQQDKSGLPNDRFSAERPEGSISTLTIQRTEQRDSAMYRCASSLAGGLGGETQYFGPGTRLLVL.